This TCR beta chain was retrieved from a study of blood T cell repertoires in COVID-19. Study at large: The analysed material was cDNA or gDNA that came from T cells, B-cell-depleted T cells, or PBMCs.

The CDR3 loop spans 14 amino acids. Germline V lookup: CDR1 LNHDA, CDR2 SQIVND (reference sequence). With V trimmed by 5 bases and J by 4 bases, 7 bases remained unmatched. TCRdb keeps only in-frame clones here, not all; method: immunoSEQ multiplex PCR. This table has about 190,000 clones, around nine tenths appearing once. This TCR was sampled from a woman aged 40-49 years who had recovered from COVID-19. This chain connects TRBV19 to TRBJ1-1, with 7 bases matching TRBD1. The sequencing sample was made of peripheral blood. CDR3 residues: CASSLTGKGTEAFF. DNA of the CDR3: TGTGCCAGTAGTTTGACAGGGAAGGGCACTGAAGCTTTCTTT.